The subject of this entry is one T cell receptor (beta chain). Germline CDR1 is SEHNR and CDR2 is FQNEAQ (reference sequence). V was shortened by 4 bases and J by 3 bases, with 16 bases between the two germline ends. The CDR3 is made up of 15 amino acids. This record belongs to a study of blood T cell repertoires in COVID-19. Study information: Nucleic acid was either cDNA or gDNA, and it came from T cells, B-cell-depleted T cells, or PBMCs.

In the original analysis: It was from reference gene primer amplification that nucleated cell counts were estimated. Clones were sequenced by immunoSEQ multiplex PCR, and TCRdb holds only the in-frame ones, with some missing. That table gives V, J and clone size, and the DNA gave D and trimming. Of under 85,000 clones listed, approximately 82% are singletons. Sequencing was done on a sample of peripheral blood. The chain joins TRBV7-9 to TRBJ2-7; tentatively, D is TRBD1 (5 bases). The source is a human donor in a cohort sampled during active COVID-19. CDR3 amino acids: CASSSTMTDDYEQYF. In nucleotides, the CDR3 is TGTGCCAGCAGCTCAACCATGACAGATGACTACGAGCAGTACTTC.